Detailed here is one T cell receptor (beta chain). Antigen unknown. This sample was taken from a study of cytomegalovirus exposure and HLA in healthy donors. Regarding the study as a whole: Specific recognition of CMV antigens was confirmed in vitro for a few chains (all CMV-associated). In an earlier analysis, in some 500 donors, most V segments appeared productive either ~87% or ~30% of the time. While the bulk of TCR sequences proved rare, some public TCRs turned up in many donors.

PCR primers comprised 60 Vbeta and 13 Jbeta primers. The table came from immunoSEQ multiplex PCR; TCRdb's copy has only in-frame clones and leaves some out. The sample records around 190,000 clones, 79% being singletons. Per germline, CDR1 DFQATT and CDR2 SNEGSKA (reference sequence). Trimming shortened V by 6 bases and J by 9 bases, and 14 bases separated the two germline ends. The CDR3 extends over 11 amino acids. The chain joins TRBV20-1 to TRBJ1-1; TRBD1 is a possible D gene (6 bases). Sequenced sample: PBMCs. This clonotype was sampled from a woman aged 18-29 years in good health and CMV-seronegative. CDR3 bases: TGCAGTGCGAGGGGGGGCGGCAAAGCTTTCTTT. Its protein product is CSARGGGKAFF.